This is a list of T cell receptor beta chains from one sample in a study of blood T cell repertoires in COVID-19. Generated by immunoSEQ multiplex PCR, the TCRdb table keeps only in-frame clones and is missing some. The table includes some 370,000 clones, roughly 90% detected once. The sequencing sample was made of peripheral blood. Receptor source: a middle-aged man with acute or convalescent COVID-19. Each CDR3 is given with its conserved first and last residue. Fields, in order: clone size, J gene, D gene, V gene, CDR3 DNA, CDR3 protein. A D gene is named only where the DNA matches it firmly. Where a row states a size, it is once, few, many or the class of an expanded clone; other rows omit it.

-,TRBJ2-1,TRBD2,TRBV7-3,TGTGCCAGCAGCCCCCTCGGACTAGCGGGACCCCAGTTCTTC,CASSPLGLAGPQFF
-,TRBJ2-1,TRBD1,TRBV6-6,TGTGCCAGCAGTAATCCGGGACAGGGAATCAATGAGCAGTTCTTC,CASSNPGQGINEQFF
-,TRBJ1-5,-,TRBV28,TGTGCCAGCCAACAGGGTGGCAGCAATCAGCCCCAGCATTTT,CASQQGGSNQPQHF
-,TRBJ2-3,-,TRBV11-2,TGTGCCAGCAGCTTACAGGGCACAGATACGCAGTATTTT,CASSLQGTDTQYF
-,TRBJ2-7,TRBD1,TRBV28,TGTGCCAGCAAGACCCCCGGACAGGGGTTGTACGAGCAGTACTTC,CASKTPGQGLYEQYF
once,TRBJ2-5,TRBD2,TRBV2,TGTGCCAGCAGGCGACTAGCGGTAGAGAACGAGACCCAGTACTTC,CASRRLAVENETQYF
-,TRBJ2-1,TRBD1,TRBV6-6,TGTGCCAGCAGCCGACAGGGGGTCAGACAAGCCCCACCCTACAATGAGCAGTTCTTC,CASSRQGVRQAPPYNEQFF
-,TRBJ1-5,-,TRBV15,TGTGCCACCAGCAGCCCAGGCAATCAGCCCCAGCATTTT,CATSSPGNQPQHF
-,TRBJ1-6,-,TRBV11-1,TGTGCCAGCAGCGCCCGGGCTGGGAGACGTCCCCTCCACTTT,CASSARAGRRPLHF
-,TRBJ2-5,TRBD2,TRBV7-2,TGTGCCAGCAGCTCTACGGGAGGTCAAGAGACCCAGTACTTC,CASSSTGGQETQYF
once,TRBJ2-7,-,TRBV6-2/TRBV6-3,TGTGCCAACCGCCCGATGGAGCTAGCCATCCCTCACACTACGAACCACTTC,CANRPMELAIPHTTNHF
-,TRBJ2-7,TRBD1,TRBV24-1,TGTGCCACCAGTGATTTGTTATGGACAGGGACGATCTACGAGCAGTACTTC,CATSDLLWTGTIYEQYF
-,TRBJ2-5,TRBD1,TRBV5-4,TGTGCCAGCAGCTTGGCCGGACAGGGAACGGAGACCCAGTACTTC,CASSLAGQGTETQYF
-,TRBJ1-1,TRBD1,TRBV28,TGTGCCAGCAGTCCGACAGGGGTAGGGAACACTGAAGCTTTCTTT,CASSPTGVGNTEAFF
few,TRBJ1-4,-,TRBV2,TGTGCCAGCAGTGAAGAAAACAGGGCGAGTGAAAAACTGTTTTTT,CASSEENRASEKLFF
-,TRBJ2-7,TRBD2,TRBV10-3,TGTGCCATCAGTGGGACGAGCGGGAGGGGCGAGCAGTACTTC,CAISGTSGRGEQYF
-,TRBJ1-5,-,TRBV28,TGTGCCAGCAGTACCGGGATAAATAGCAATCAGCCCCAGCATTTT,CASSTGINSNQPQHF
-,TRBJ2-5,-,TRBV29-1,TGCAGCGTGGCGCCAGGCGCTACACAAGAGACCCAGTACTTC,CSVAPGATQETQYF
-,TRBJ1-1,-,TRBV6-6,TGTGCCAGCAGTCAACACAGGGATTCGGCCACTGAAGCTTTCTTT,CASSQHRDSATEAFF
once,TRBJ2-3,-,TRBV5-1,TGCGCCAGCTCTCGTGGGACTAGCACAGATACGCAGTATTTT,CASSRGTSTDTQYF
-,TRBJ1-2,-,TRBV19,TGTGCCAGTAGTATTTTGGCAGGCTATGGCTACACCTTC,CASSILAGYGYTF
-,TRBJ1-5,-,TRBV12-3/TRBV12-4,TGTGCCAGCAGTTTCGGGGGGAGCCAGCCCCAGCATTTT,CASSFGGSQPQHF
-,TRBJ2-5,-,TRBV4-3,TGCGCCAGCAGCGCAGTCGGGGAGTACCAAGAGACCCAGTACTTC,CASSAVGEYQETQYF
-,TRBJ2-4,-,TRBV10-3,TGTGCCATCAGTGAGTCAAGAGACATTCAGTACTTC,CAISESRDIQYF
-,TRBJ1-5,-,TRBV15,TGTGCCACCAGCAGAGATCGAGGGTATCGCAATCAGCCCCAGCATTTT,CATSRDRGYRNQPQHF
-,TRBJ2-1,TRBD2,TRBV11-2,TGTGCCAGCAGCTTCGAGCGGGGGGCGTTCAATGAGCAGTTCTTC,CASSFERGAFNEQFF
-,TRBJ1-4,-,TRBV11-1,TGTGCCAGCAGCTTGTCCACAACTAATGAAAAACTGTTTTTT,CASSLSTTNEKLFF
once,TRBJ2-1,-,TRBV18,TGTGCCAGCTCACTACAGGATGAGCAGTTCTTC,CASSLQDEQFF
-,TRBJ2-2,-,TRBV6-2/TRBV6-3,TGTGCCAGCAGTTACGTCGACATGGCCGGGGAGCTGTTTTTT,CASSYVDMAGELFF
-,TRBJ1-2,-,TRBV15,TGTGCCACCAGCGAGAGCGAGGGCTTCTATGGCTACACCTTC,CATSESEGFYGYTF
few,TRBJ2-2,-,TRBV10-3,TGTGCCATCAGTGCCGCGGGTCCCACCGGGGAGCTGTTTTTT,CAISAAGPTGELFF
-,TRBJ2-1,TRBD2,TRBV5-1,TGCGCCAGCAGCTTGGAACTAGCGGGCTACAATGAGCAGTTCTTC,CASSLELAGYNEQFF
-,TRBJ1-2,-,TRBV28,TGTGCCAGCAGTTCCGGGTTCCCCTATGGCTACACCTTC,CASSSGFPYGYTF
-,TRBJ2-5,TRBD1,TRBV5-4,TGTGCCAGCAGCTTGGTGGACAGGGAGGAGACCCAGTACTTC,CASSLVDREETQYF
-,TRBJ1-1,-,TRBV7-9,TGTGCCAGCAGCCCCGCGGGTCCGAGGTACACTGAAGCTTTCTTT,CASSPAGPRYTEAFF
-,TRBJ1-1,-,TRBV12-3/TRBV12-4,TGTGCCAGCAGTGAAAACAGGAACACTGAAGCTTTCTTT,CASSENRNTEAFF
-,TRBJ1-5,-,TRBV5-1,TGCGCCAGCAGCATAGGAGTTACTGCCAATCAGCCCCAGCATTTT,CASSIGVTANQPQHF
-,TRBJ2-7,-,TRBV12-5,TGTGCTAGTGGTTTGGACATACCCGCCCACGAGCAGTACTTC,CASGLDIPAHEQYF
-,TRBJ2-5,-,TRBV28,TGTGCCAGCAGTAGTTTAGACAGACAAGAGACCCAGTACTTC,CASSSLDRQETQYF
-,TRBJ1-2,-,TRBV27,TGTGCCAGCAAAGGAACAGGGTATCTCTATGGCTACACCTTC,CASKGTGYLYGYTF
-,TRBJ1-2,TRBD1,TRBV19,TGTGCCAGTAGTAGACAGGGGGGAGACTATGGCTACACCTTC,CASSRQGGDYGYTF
once,TRBJ2-1,TRBD2,TRBV30,TGTGCCTGGAGTAAGGAGTTAGCGGGAGGGTTCGAGCAGTTCTTC,CAWSKELAGGFEQFF
-,TRBJ1-1,-,TRBV12-3/TRBV12-4,TGTGCCAGCAGTTTGTGGAGGAACACTGAAGCTTTCTTT,CASSLWRNTEAFF
-,TRBJ2-1,TRBD2,TRBV5-1,TGCGCCAGCAGCGCGGGCGGGGACTATGCCTACAATGAGCAGTTCTTC,CASSAGGDYAYNEQFF
-,TRBJ1-2,-,TRBV25-1,TGTGCCAGCAGTGAAGCAGGGCACTATGGCTACACCTTC,CASSEAGHYGYTF
few,TRBJ1-4,TRBD1,TRBV4-3,TGCGCCAGCAGCCCAGGGGGGTCTAATGAAAAACTGTTTTTT,CASSPGGSNEKLFF
-,TRBJ1-4,TRBD1,TRBV5-6,TGTGCCAGCAGCTCTTTAAGGACAGGGAGATGGAGTGAAAAACTGTTTTTT,CASSSLRTGRWSEKLFF
-,TRBJ2-7,-,TRBV7-3,TGTGCCAGCAGCCCGAGCGGGCCCTACGAGCAGTACTTC,CASSPSGPYEQYF
-,TRBJ1-3,TRBD1,TRBV18,TGTGCCAGCTCACCCTCGACAGGGACTGGAAACACCATATATTTT,CASSPSTGTGNTIYF
-,TRBJ2-7,TRBD2,TRBV3-1/TRBV3-2,TGTGCCAGCAGCCAAGTCCATTCGGGAGGTAGCGGGGTGTACGAGCAGTACTTC,CASSQVHSGGSGVYEQYF
-,TRBJ1-5,-,TRBV12-3/TRBV12-4,TGTGCCAGCAGCCGGCGGAGTCAGCCCCAGCATTTT,CASSRRSQPQHF
-,TRBJ2-2,-,TRBV28,TGTGCCAGCAGACCCGGGACAACGAACACCGGGGAGCTGTTTTTT,CASRPGTTNTGELFF
-,TRBJ1-4,-,TRBV3-1/TRBV3-2,TGTGCCAGCAGCCGACTAAGACCTCCTAATGAAAAACTGTTTTTT,CASSRLRPPNEKLFF
-,TRBJ2-1,-,TRBV21-1,TGTGCCAGCAGCCTTCAGGGGACAGGCGAATACAATGAGCAGTTCTTC,CASSLQGTGEYNEQFF
-,TRBJ2-2,-,TRBV30,TGTGCCTGGAATCGAGAGACGGGAGCTAGCTCCGGGGAGCTGTTTTTT,CAWNRETGASSGELFF
-,TRBJ2-1,-,TRBV28,TGTGCCAGCAGTCAGATAACGGAGCAGTTCTTC,CASSQITEQFF